One and the same sample provided the 15 T cell receptor beta chains below, sequenced in a study of shared clonotypes between healthy human individuals. Generated by immunoSEQ multiplex PCR, the TCRdb table keeps only in-frame clones and is missing some. The sample includes 800,000 to 1,200,000 clones, more than 75% of them seen just once. Sequencing input: memory CD4+ T cells from PBMCs. Regarding subset: CD45RA-negative fraction. The receptor source for this set is a man younger than 35 in good health. Some clones in this sample may be carry-over from other donors' samples.

This chain joins TRBV2 and TRBJ1-2, with 10 bases aligning to TRBD1. The V gene end was trimmed by 5 bases and the J gene end by 7 bases; junction bases not matched to a gene: 4. CDR3 length equals 13 residues. Germline lookup yields CDR1 SNHLY and CDR2 FYNNEI. The CDR3 coding sequence is TGTGCCAGCAGTCCGGACAGGGGGGGTGGCTACACCTTC. It specifies CASSPDRGGGYTF.

V usage is TRBV28 and J usage is TRBJ2-7; the match to TRBD1 covers 7 bases. J gave up 11 bases and V 5 bases, and 9 bases lay outside the gene matches. Germline CDR1 and CDR2: MDHEN and SYDVKM. CDR3 size: 12 residues. The CDR3, as DNA: TGTGCCAGCAGTCTACTCCGGGACAGCAAGTACTTC. This codes for CASSLLRDSKYF.

This clone appeared a few times. The chain has TRBV2 and TRBJ2-3; tentatively, D is TRBD1 or TRBD2 (5 bases each). The germline CDR1 and CDR2 sequences are SNHLY and FYNNEI. Trimming took off 4 bases at V and 0 bases at J, with 14 bases between the two ends. The CDR3 has 16 residues. The CDR3 bases are TGTGCCAGCAGTGTTTCGGGGCAGCTAAGCACAGATACGCAGTATTTT. Protein product: CASSVSGQLSTDTQYF.

The genes are TRBV29-1 and TRBJ2-7; either TRBD1 or TRBD2 may fit D (5 bases each). In germline, CDR1 is SQVTM, CDR2 ANQGSEA. The CDR3 contains 14 residues. V shed 1 base and J shed 5 bases, with 15 bases lying between them. The chain's CDR3 is CSVEGGRGVDEQYF. The CDR3 DNA reads TGCAGCGTTGAAGGGGGTAGGGGAGTCGACGAGCAGTACTTC.

The chain recombines TRBV2 with TRBJ2-1, with D uncertain. The CDR3 has 12 amino acids. The germline gives CDR1 SNHLY, CDR2 FYNNEI. V was shortened by 6 bases and J by 9 bases, with 12 bases between the two germline ends. The CDR3 coding sequence is TGTGCCAGCAGGTCCCGAGGTACTGAGCAGTTCTTC. This encodes CASRSRGTEQFF.

The gene calls are TRBV28 and TRBJ1-3, with D possibly matching TRBD1 (5 bases). Germline assignment: CDR1 MDHEN and CDR2 SYDVKM. V gave up 8 bases and J gave up 0 bases, with 20 bases separating them. The CDR3 totals 17 residues. The CDR3 loop is CASWVSGGVDSGNTIYF. DNA for the CDR3: TGTGCCAGCTGGGTCTCGGGGGGAGTTGACTCTGGAAACACCATATATTTT.

The chain is built from TRBV28 and TRBJ2-1, with 9 bases that match TRBD1. This CDR3 comprises 16 residues. Germline CDR1 MDHEN, CDR2 SYDVKM. The V gene end was trimmed by 4 bases and the J gene end by 7 bases; junction bases not matched to a gene: 11. The CDR3 sequence: CASSSQGADWLNEQFF. CDR3 sequence (DNA): TGTGCCAGCAGTTCACAGGGGGCGGACTGGTTGAATGAGCAGTTCTTC.

As concerns this clone: A single base separates this from a much larger clone, so it may be a read error. Other DNA sequences in this specimen translate into the identical CDR3. This sequence joins TRBV28 and TRBJ2-7; 7 bases align to TRBD1. The CDR3 runs to 13 residues. From germline, CDR1 is MDHEN and CDR2 SYDVKM. Trimming removed 6 bases from V and 2 bases from J; junction bases left unmatched: 4. CDR3 region: CASSSGQTYEQYF. The CDR3 DNA follows: TGTGCCAGCAGCTCGGGACAGACCTACGAGCAGTACTTC.

This chain connects TRBV16 to TRBJ2-7; 9 positions agree with TRBD1. Trimming at V came to 2 bases and at J to 2 bases, leaving 4 bases not matched to a gene. Germline V CDR1 and CDR2: KGHSY, FQNENV. The CDR3 is made up of 15 amino acids. The CDR3 DNA reads TGTGCCAGCAGCCAAGAGACAGGGGGTCCCTACGAGCAGTACTTC. As protein: CASSQETGGPYEQYF.

The rearrangement joins TRBV6-1 to TRBJ1-2; TRBD1 aligns across 9 bases. Germline V gene data show CDR1 as MNHNS and CDR2 as SASEGT. The CDR3 has 15 residues. V was pared by 6 bases and J by 8 bases, with 13 bases of the junction left unmatched. In DNA, the CDR3 is TGTGCCAGCAGGGGGACAGGGATGTCGTCTAGGGGCTACACCTTC. Protein: CASRGTGMSSRGYTF.

The V and J genes are TRBV19 and TRBJ2-5, with D perhaps TRBD2 (6 bases). The V end was cut by 4 bases, the J end by 5 bases, with 17 bases between. Germline CDR1 and CDR2: LNHDA and SQIVND (reference sequence). The CDR3 runs to 15 residues. The CDR3 region has the DNA TGTGCCAGTAGTAGCCTGGCGGAGCGGGTGGAGACCCAGTACTTC. Amino acid sequence: CASSSLAERVETQYF.

The rearrangement joins TRBV9 to TRBJ2-2; no clear D. In germline, CDR1 is SGDLS, CDR2 YYNGEE. V dropped 3 bases and J dropped 4 bases, with 13 bases sitting between them. This CDR3 region has 15 residues. CDR3 protein: CASSASVQSTGELFF. The CDR3, as DNA: TGTGCCAGCAGCGCCTCGGTCCAAAGCACCGGGGAGCTGTTTTTT.

This rearrangement joins TRBV11-2 to TRBJ2-7; 8 nucleotides match TRBD1. V was clipped by 5 bases and J by 0 bases; unmatched bases: 6. Germline V gives CDR1 SGHAT, CDR2 FQNNGV. The CDR3 is 15 residues long. CDR3 protein: CASSIETGDSYEQYF. The CDR3 region has the DNA TGTGCCAGCAGCATCGAGACAGGGGACTCCTACGAGCAGTACTTC.

This chain joins TRBV5-5 and TRBJ1-5; D is unresolved. CDR1 is SGHKS, CDR2 YYEKEE, per germline (reference sequence). This CDR3 has 16 residues. V lost 4 bases and J 7 bases, leaving 21 bases between the germline ends. The CDR3: CASSARVTGVEQPQHF. In nucleotides, the CDR3 is TGTGCCAGCAGCGCAAGAGTTACTGGGGTTGAGCAGCCCCAGCATTTT.

This clone has just one count. Additional DNA sequences in this sample encode the identical CDR3. The genes are TRBV5-1 and TRBJ2-7; 9 bases agree with TRBD1. Germline V gene sequence: CDR1 SGHRS, CDR2 YFSETQ. The ends lost 3 bases at V and 4 bases at J; junction bases unmatched: 5. The CDR3 contains 14 residues. CDR3 in amino acids: CASSSGTGIYEQYF. The CDR3 DNA reads as TGCGCCAGCAGCTCCGGGACAGGGATTTACGAGCAGTACTTC.